This TCR beta chain was sequenced during a study of shared clonotypes between healthy human individuals. About the study: CD8 memory received one plate per donor, CD8 naive two, CD4 memory three and CD4 naive three. Study outcomes and limitations: Specimens sampled were limited to blood, with tissue repertoires likely differing.

As for this clone: Antigen: not known.

A roughly 200 ng quantity of DNA, tens of thousands of T cell genomes, went into the sorted-subset replicate PCRs. In the original analysis: Filtering differed because ImmunoSEQ produced junction-only sequences that carried no quality scores. Only in-frame clones appear in the TCRdb table, and some are missing; sequencing was by immunoSEQ multiplex PCR. The DNA gave D and trimming, while V, J and clone size come from that table. The sample has roughly 2 million clones, around 95% seen once. Trimming took off 5 bases at V and 2 bases at J, with 13 bases between the two ends. Germline lookup yields CDR1 SQVTM and CDR2 ANQGSEA. There are 13 residues in the CDR3.

The sequencing sample was made of naive CD4+ T cells sorted from blood. Subset given: CD45RA+ positively selected. The chain combines TRBV29-1 with TRBJ2-7; the D gene could be TRBD1 or TRBD2 (7 bases each). This clonotype was sampled from a man aged 18-30 years in good health. DNA for the CDR3: TGCAGCGTTACCAGGGGGGGTACCTACGAGCAGTACTTC. This sequence encodes CSVTRGGTYEQYF.